This TCR beta chain was profiled in a study of shared clonotypes between healthy human individuals. General study points: Tissues were not sampled, only blood, and their repertoires likely differ. Generation of non-shared clonotypes was less probable than generation of clonotypes shared by all four donors.

On this clone: Its specificity is unknown.

Sequenced by immunoSEQ multiplex PCR; TCRdb stores in-frame clones only, minus some. The sample lists under 1 million clones; about 96% were seen once. Naive CD8 cells lacked CD45RO, underwent positive selection for CCR7 and left out terminally differentiated effector memory CD45RA+ cells. The CDR3 runs to 16 residues. Germline loops: CDR1 MNHEY, CDR2 SMNVEV (reference sequence). V gave up 8 bases and J gave up 0 bases; unmatched junction bases: 8. The TCR sequence derives from a man younger than 45 in good health. Material for sequencing was naive CD8+ T cells sorted from blood. The chain carries TRBV27 and TRBJ2-1, with 9 bases matching TRBD2. For the CDR3, the DNA is TGTGCCAGCCAAGTAGCGGGAGAGAGCTCCTACAATGAGCAGTTCTTC. It codes for CASQVAGESSYNEQFF.